The next 28 T cell receptor beta chains were all read from a single sample in a study of blood T cells in healthy people across ages. Primers used in a second PCR of about 7 to 12 cycles were a sample-barcoded 5' primer and a J-beta primer mix. Each CDR3 protein is one row after TCRdb ran MiXCR on the 5' RACE reads. The repertoire holds fewer than 2,000,000 distinct CDR3 sequences, with 30% to 40% as singletons. The sequenced sample consisted of blood. The receptors derive from a human donor in good health.

The V and J genes are TRBV10-3 and TRBJ1-1, with D uncertain. The CDR3 sequence is 12 residues long. From germline, CDR1 is ENHRY and CDR2 SYGVKD. Trimming left V 2 bases short and J 7 bases short, with 8 bases between. CDR3 amino acids: CAISETTYEAFF. CDR3 sequence (DNA): TGTGCCATCAGTGAGACTACCTATGAAGCTTTCTTT.

Concerning this clonotype itself: One junction end does not reproduce the germline sequence, and a read error may be involved. The chain combines TRBV4-2 with TRBJ1-4, with 7 positions matching TRBD1. The CDR3 contains 18 residues. The germline CDR1 and CDR2 sequences are LGHNA and YNFKEQ. The DNA for the CDR3 is TGTGCCAGCAGCCACGAGACAGGGCCCGAACTGACTAATGAAAAACGGTTTTTT. As protein: CASSHETGPELTNEKRFF.

CDR3 loop: CASPRSQGGYNEQFF. CDR3 nucleotide sequence: TGTGCCAGCCCTCGGTCACAGGGTGGGTACAATGAGCAGTTCTTC. V is TRBV6-1 and J is TRBJ2-1; D is perhaps TRBD1 (6 bases). The V end was cut by 8 bases, the J end by 4 bases, with 18 bases between. The CDR3 spans 15 residues. Germline CDR1 and CDR2: MNHNS and SASEGT.

This clonotype was observed a handful of times. The rearrangement joins TRBV4-3 to TRBJ2-7, with 7 bases matching TRBD2. Losses at the gene ends were 4 bases for V and 6 bases for J; bases not matched to a gene: 12. This CDR3 spans 15 amino acids. Looked up from germline, CDR1 is LGHNA and CDR2 is YSLEER. The CDR3 DNA reads TGCGCCAGCAGCCCGGAGTTAGGGGAGGGGAGCGAGCAGTACTTC. This codes for CASSPELGEGSEQYF.

This clonotype has just a few counts. The chain carries TRBV6-2 or TRBV6-3 and TRBJ2-1; the match to TRBD1 covers 7 bases. The V and J ends lost 8 bases and 6 bases, in that order; junction bases with no gene match: 10. The CDR3 contains 14 residues. Germline CDR1 and CDR2: MNHEY and SVGEGT. CDR3 bases: TGTGCCAGCCAACGTTCCGGGACAGCCAATGAGCAGTTCTTC. The encoded protein is CASQRSGTANEQFF.

This clonotype was detected many times. The rearrangement joins TRBV29-1 to TRBJ2-3; 8 bases line up with TRBD1. Germline assignment: CDR1 SQVTM and CDR2 ANQGSEA. Trimming at V came to 7 bases and at J to 2 bases, leaving 8 bases not matched to a gene. This CDR3 region has 14 residues. CDR3 in DNA: TGCAGCGCCAACGGACAGGGAGTCACAGATACGCAGTATTTT. Its protein product is CSANGQGVTDTQYF.

There are a few counts of this clonotype. The chain employs TRBV12-3 or TRBV12-4 and TRBJ2-3; D not certain. The CDR3 runs 12 residues. The germline V and J ends were trimmed by 3 bases and 10 bases, with 11 bases remaining between them. The CDR3 loop reads CASSFISAAQYF. CDR3 sequence (DNA): TGTGCCAGCAGTTTTATCTCAGCCGCGCAGTATTTT.

The chain combines TRBV5-1 with TRBJ1-2; D remains ambiguous. The CDR3 covers 14 residues. Trimming stripped 0 bases from V and 8 bases from J, with 14 bases between. The germline gives CDR1 SGHRS, CDR2 YFSETQ. This CDR3 is CASSLGLQRGGYTF. CDR3 DNA: TGCGCCAGCAGCTTGGGTCTTCAAAGAGGGGGCTACACCTTC.

This chain uses TRBV14 with TRBJ2-1; D gene ambiguous. Trimming took 4 bases from V and 3 from J, leaving 10 bases between them. In germline, CDR1 is SGHDN, CDR2 FVKESK. CDR3 length: 14 amino acids. For the CDR3, the DNA is TGTGCCAGCAGCCTGGGGTCCTTCTACAATGAGCAGTTCTTC. This sequence encodes CASSLGSFYNEQFF.

There are a few counts of this clonotype. The V gene is TRBV7-9, the J gene TRBJ2-1; a weak D match, TRBD2 (6 bases). The CDR3 is 9 amino acids. V gave up 11 bases and J gave up 15 bases, with 14 bases separating them. Germline CDR1 and CDR2: SEHNR and FQNEAQ (reference sequence). CDR3: CAGDSPGFF. For the CDR3, the DNA is TGTGCCGGGGACTCCCCCGGGTTCTTC.

The chain combines TRBV13 with TRBJ2-7; a weak D match, TRBD1 (5 bases). Germline assignment: CDR1 PRHDT and CDR2 FYEKMQ (reference sequence). The V end lost 3 bases, the J end lost 0 bases, and 15 bases lay between the germline ends. The CDR3 length is 16 residues. The CDR3, as DNA: TGTGCCAGCAGCTTGGGTCTAGGGGTATCCTCCTACGAGCAGTACTTC. Its protein is CASSLGLGVSSYEQYF.

This clonotype was picked up a small number of times. The rearrangement uses TRBV28 and TRBJ2-6, with TRBD1 matching 8 bases. Germline V gives CDR1 MDHEN, CDR2 SYDVKM. With 10 bases clipped from V and 0 bases from J, the junction kept 8 bases outside the gene matches. The length of the CDR3 is 16 residues. CDR3 in DNA: TGTGCCATTCCCCGGGACAGGACCTCTGGGGCCAACGTCCTGACTTTC. As protein: CAIPRDRTSGANVLTF.

This chain joins TRBV6-2 or TRBV6-3 and TRBJ2-5, with no clear D. This CDR3 is built from 14 residues. Deletions cut 2 bases from V and 5 bases from J, with 12 bases between. The germline CDR1 and CDR2 sequences are MNHEY and SVGEGT. CDR3 region: CASSYDRYSETQYF. CDR3 DNA: TGTGCCAGCAGTTACGATCGGTATTCGGAGACCCAGTACTTC.

The chain couples TRBV29-1 to TRBJ2-1, with a weak D call TRBD2 (6 bases). The DNA end favors TRBJ2-7, so the J call may be wrong. This CDR3 has 12 residues. Germline V CDR1 and CDR2: SQVTM, ANQGSEA. Here the CDR3 reads CSVGSSYNEQYF. The DNA of the CDR3 is TGCAGCGTCGGGAGCTCCTACAATGAGCAGTACTTC.

This clonotype was seen more than once but under ten times. V usage is TRBV7-3 and J usage is TRBJ2-3; D call uncertain. The CDR3 covers 15 residues. The V end lost 5 bases, the J end lost 6 bases, and 18 bases lay between the germline ends. The V gene's germline CDR1 is SGHTA and CDR2 FQGTGA. CDR3 DNA sequence: TGTGCCAGCAGCCGGGCCCCCACTAAGTGGGATACGCAGTATTTT. Translating it yields CASSRAPTKWDTQYF.

J is TRBJ2-1 and V is TRBV20-1; D unclear. Per germline, CDR1 DFQATT and CDR2 SNEGSKA (reference sequence). The CDR3 has 12 residues. CDR3 nucleotides: TGCAGCGTGATCCGGATGACAAATGAGCAGTTCTTC. Translating it yields CSVIRMTNEQFF.

The V and J genes are TRBV27 and TRBJ1-5; D remains ambiguous. The V gene lost 5 bases and the J gene lost 4 bases, with 9 bases spanning the gap. Germline values: CDR1 MNHEY, CDR2 SMNVEV (reference sequence). This CDR3 is built from 13 residues. The CDR3 loop reads CASSILANQPQHF. The DNA of the CDR3 is TGTGCCAGCAGTATATTGGCAAATCAGCCCCAGCATTTT.

The chain combines TRBV2 with TRBJ2-3, with 7 bases matching TRBD2. CDR1 is SNHLY and CDR2 is FYNNEI in the germline V gene. With V trimmed by 1 base and J by 6 bases, 4 bases remained unmatched. The CDR3 runs to 14 residues. CDR3 sequence reads: CASSEERGSDTQYF. Written as DNA, the CDR3 is TGTGCCAGCAGTGAAGAGCGGGGTTCGGATACGCAGTATTTT.

The chain recombines TRBV20-1 with TRBJ2-4; D unclear. TRBJ2-7 explains the end of the DNA better; the J call may be wrong. The germline gives CDR1 DFQATT, CDR2 SNEGSKA (reference sequence). The CDR3 runs to 13 residues. This CDR3 is CSASPGNTNEQYF. CDR3 sequence (DNA): TGCAGTGCTTCACCTGGGAACACGAACGAGCAGTACTTC.

The chain recombines TRBV29-1 with TRBJ2-7; maybe TRBD1 (5 bases). V was clipped by 1 base and J by 4 bases, with 20 bases between them. From germline, CDR1 is SQVTM and CDR2 ANQGSEA. The CDR3 is 16 amino acids. The CDR3 DNA reads TGCAGCGTTGAAGTCGATGGGGCCTTGCAGGGATACGAGCAGTACTTC. Encoded protein: CSVEVDGALQGYEQYF.

This clonotype appeared a few times. The rearrangement uses TRBV5-1 and TRBJ2-1; 15 bases are a match to TRBD2. This CDR3 has 17 amino acids. The V and J ends lost 4 bases and 9 bases, in that order; junction bases with no gene match: 11. Germline CDR1 is SGHRS and CDR2 is YFSETQ. The CDR3 loop reads CASSTGLAGGGLSEQFF. The DNA for the CDR3 is TGCGCCAGCAGCACGGGACTAGCGGGGGGCGGACTCAGTGAGCAGTTCTTC.

The gene calls are TRBV5-5 and TRBJ2-5; D gene uncertain. Trimming removed 4 bases from V and 4 bases from J, with 14 bases in between. Germline V gene sequence: CDR1 SGHKS, CDR2 YYEKEE (reference sequence). This CDR3 spans 14 amino acids. CDR3 nucleotide sequence: TGTGCCAGCAGCCGTCAGAGTTCGTTAGAGACCCAGTACTTC. Protein: CASSRQSSLETQYF.

This clonotype occurred many times. The chain couples TRBV10-3 to TRBJ1-2; D uncertain. The CDR3 is 14 amino acids. V lost 0 bases and J lost 6, with 11 bases in between. Germline V gene data show CDR1 as ENHRY and CDR2 as SYGVKD. CDR3 DNA sequence: TGTGCCATCAGTGAGTCGAGTATAACCGATGGCTACACCTTC. The encoded protein is CAISESSITDGYTF.

This clonotype was seen a handful of times. This rearrangement joins TRBV3-1 to TRBJ2-1, with D perhaps matching TRBD2 (5 bases). The CDR3 covers 18 residues. CDR1 is LGHDT, CDR2 YNNKEL, per germline (reference sequence). The V end lost 0 bases, the J end lost 5 bases, and 20 bases lay between the germline ends. Written as DNA, the CDR3 is TGTGCCAGCAGCCAAGAACTTTCAAGCGGTAGTATCAACAATGAGCAGTTCTTC. Translating it yields CASSQELSSGSINNEQFF.

The gene calls are TRBV4-3 and TRBJ2-3; 7 bases agree with TRBD2. This CDR3 has 15 residues. Germline CDR1 reads LGHNA; CDR2 reads YSLEER. Trimming took 1 base from V and 3 from J; bases not matched to a gene: 4. Written as DNA, the CDR3 is TGCGCCAGCAGCCAAGGGGACGGGAGGACAGATACGCAGTATTTT. Its protein product is CASSQGDGRTDTQYF.

This rearrangement joins TRBV6-5 to TRBJ2-1; no firm D call. Trimming pared 0 bases from V and 4 bases from J, leaving 13 bases between. This CDR3 contains 16 residues. Germline V CDR1 and CDR2: MNHEY, SVGAGI. The CDR3 DNA sequence: TGTGCCAGCAGTTACTCGTTCTCGACATATTACAATGAGCAGTTCTTC. It codes for CASSYSFSTYYNEQFF.

This clonotype appeared a few times. DNA of the CDR3: TGCAGTGCTAGTACGCGGGGAAGTATAGCCAAAAACATTCAGTACTTC. Amino acid sequence: CSASTRGSIAKNIQYF. This chain links TRBV20-1 with TRBJ2-4; tentatively, D is TRBD2 (6 bases). CDR1 and CDR2 from the germline V gene are DFQATT and SNEGSKA (reference sequence). The V end was cut by 3 bases, the J end by 0 bases, with 15 bases between. CDR3 size: 16 residues.

This chain joins TRBV3-1 and TRBJ2-5; TRBD2 agrees at 13 bases. V was pared by 2 bases and J by 4 bases, with 4 bases of the junction left unmatched. The germline CDR1 and CDR2 sequences are LGHDT and YNNKEL (reference sequence). CDR3 size: 16 residues. The DNA of the CDR3 is TGTGCCAGCAGCCAACTGACTAGCGGGGGGACAGAGACCCAGTACTTC. Translating gives CASSQLTSGGTETQYF.